This T cell receptor beta chain is drawn from a study of T cells expressing NK-cell markers. 5'RACE template switching with UMIs produced the TCR beta cDNA. TCRdb re-called the 5' RACE reads, yielding one record per CDR3 amino acid sequence without DNA. The record lists roughly 350,000 distinct CDR3 sequences, of which the ten most abundant hold about 5.2%. This CDR3 comprises 16 residues. Per the germline V gene, CDR1 is WSHSY and CDR2 is SAAADI. This rearrangement joins TRBV10-2 to TRBJ2-2; TCRdb gives TRBD1 as the D gene, but with no DNA this cannot be confirmed. Sequencing was carried out using blood T cells: a sorted CD56 or NKG2C T cell subset, CD4+ or CD8+ T cells, or bulk PBMC T cells (not recorded which). The clonotype comes from a man aged 18-69 years in good health. The CDR3 here is CASRGWTGDNTGELFF.